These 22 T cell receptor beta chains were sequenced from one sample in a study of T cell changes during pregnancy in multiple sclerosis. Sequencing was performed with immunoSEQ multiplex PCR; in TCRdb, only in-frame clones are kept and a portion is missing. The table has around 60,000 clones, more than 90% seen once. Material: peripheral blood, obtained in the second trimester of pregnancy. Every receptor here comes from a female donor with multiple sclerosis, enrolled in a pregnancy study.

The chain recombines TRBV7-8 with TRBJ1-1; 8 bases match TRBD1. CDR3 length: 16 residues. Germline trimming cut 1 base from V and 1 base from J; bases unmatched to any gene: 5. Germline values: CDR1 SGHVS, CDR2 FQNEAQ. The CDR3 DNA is TGTGCCAGCAGCTTAGTCCGGACAGGGCCGAACACTGAAGCTTTCTTT. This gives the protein CASSLVRTGPNTEAFF.

The CDR3 spells CASSDSGSGTGELFF. The DNA for the CDR3 is TGTGCCAGCAGTGATTCGGGGTCGGGCACCGGGGAGCTGTTTTTT. This chain connects TRBV2 to TRBJ2-2, with D possibly matching TRBD2 (5 bases). V gave up 3 bases and J gave up 4 bases, with 12 bases separating them. Germline lookup yields CDR1 SNHLY and CDR2 FYNNEI. The CDR3 runs to 15 residues.

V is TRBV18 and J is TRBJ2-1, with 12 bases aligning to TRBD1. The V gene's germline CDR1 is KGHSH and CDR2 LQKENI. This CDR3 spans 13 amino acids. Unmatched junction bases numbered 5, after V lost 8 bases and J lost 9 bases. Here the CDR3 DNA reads TGTGCCAGCACCGGGACAGGGGGCATTGAGCAGTTCTTC. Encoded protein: CASTGTGGIEQFF.

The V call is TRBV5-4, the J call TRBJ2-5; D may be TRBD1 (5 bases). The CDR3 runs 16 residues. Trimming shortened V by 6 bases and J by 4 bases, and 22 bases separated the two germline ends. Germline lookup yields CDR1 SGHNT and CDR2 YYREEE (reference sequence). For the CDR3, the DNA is TGTGCCAGCAACCCCGGAATAGGGGTCGGGTCAGAGACCCAGTACTTC. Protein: CASNPGIGVGSETQYF.

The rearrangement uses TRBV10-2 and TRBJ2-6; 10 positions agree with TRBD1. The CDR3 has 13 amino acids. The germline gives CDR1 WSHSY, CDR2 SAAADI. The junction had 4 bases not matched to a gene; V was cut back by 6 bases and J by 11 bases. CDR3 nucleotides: TGCGCCAGCAGCCACGGGACAGGGGACGTCCTGACTTTC. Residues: CASSHGTGDVLTF.

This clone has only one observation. The CDR3 spells CASINCGPYEQYF. The CDR3 coding sequence is TGTGCCAGCATTAACTGCGGGCCCTACGAGCAGTACTTC. The rearrangement joins TRBV6-4 to TRBJ2-7, with a tentative D call TRBD2 (5 bases). Germline assignment: CDR1 MRHNA and CDR2 SNTAGT. This CDR3 comprises 13 residues. V was shortened by 7 bases and J by 2 bases, with 12 bases between the two germline ends.

The CDR3 protein is CASSNRGGVNTEAFF. The CDR3 DNA follows: TGTGCCAGTAGTAACCGTGGCGGGGTGAACACTGAAGCTTTCTTT. The chain employs TRBV19 and TRBJ1-1; no definite D call. The V gene lost 4 bases and the J gene lost 0 bases, with 12 bases spanning the gap. The CDR3 is 15 residues long. Germline V CDR1 and CDR2: LNHDA, SQIVND (reference sequence). Full variable domain (missing parts from reference TRBV19 and TRBJ1-1): DGGITQSPKYLFRKEGQNVTLSCEQNLNHDAMYWYRQDPGQGLRLIYYSQIVNDFQKGDIAEGYSVSREKKESFPLTVTSAQKNPTAFYLCASSNRGGVNTEAFFGQGTRLTVV.

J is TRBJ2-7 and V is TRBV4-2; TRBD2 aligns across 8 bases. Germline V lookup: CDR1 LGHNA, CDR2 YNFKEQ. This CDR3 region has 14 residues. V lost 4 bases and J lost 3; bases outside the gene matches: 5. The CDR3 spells CASSRGLADYEQYF. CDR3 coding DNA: TGTGCCAGCAGCCGAGGACTAGCAGACTACGAGCAGTACTTC.

DNA for the CDR3: TGTGCCACCAGGAGGAGGCTAGATGACAACAATGAGCAGTTCTTC. It codes for CATRRRLDDNNEQFF. The chain employs TRBV6-1 and TRBJ2-1; perhaps TRBD2 as D (5 bases). V shed 10 bases and J shed 5 bases, with 21 bases lying between them. Looked up from germline, CDR1 is MNHNS and CDR2 is SASEGT. The length of the CDR3 is 15 residues.

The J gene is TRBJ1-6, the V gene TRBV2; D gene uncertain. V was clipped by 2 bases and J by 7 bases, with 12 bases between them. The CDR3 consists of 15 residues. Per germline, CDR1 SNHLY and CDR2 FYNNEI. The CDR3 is CASSENREFNSPLHF. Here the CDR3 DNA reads TGTGCCAGCAGTGAAAATAGGGAGTTCAATTCACCCCTCCACTTT.

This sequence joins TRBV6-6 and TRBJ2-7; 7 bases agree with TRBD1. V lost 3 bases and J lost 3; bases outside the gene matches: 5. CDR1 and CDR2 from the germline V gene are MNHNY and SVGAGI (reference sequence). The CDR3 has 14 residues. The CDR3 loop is CASSYTGQSYEQYF. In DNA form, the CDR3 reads TGTGCCAGCAGTTATACGGGACAGAGCTACGAGCAGTACTTC.

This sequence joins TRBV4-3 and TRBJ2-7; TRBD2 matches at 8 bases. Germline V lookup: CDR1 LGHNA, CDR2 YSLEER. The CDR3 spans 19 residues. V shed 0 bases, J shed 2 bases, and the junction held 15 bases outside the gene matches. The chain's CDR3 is CASSQDPLGGGRITYEQYF. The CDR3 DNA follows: TGCGCCAGCAGCCAAGACCCTCTGGGGGGCGGGAGGATTACCTACGAGCAGTACTTC.

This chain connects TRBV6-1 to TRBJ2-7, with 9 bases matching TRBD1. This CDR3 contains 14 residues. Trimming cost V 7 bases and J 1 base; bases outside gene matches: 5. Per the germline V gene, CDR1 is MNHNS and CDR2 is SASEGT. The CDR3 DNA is TGTGCCAGCATTTGGACAGGGGATTCCTACGAGCAGTACTTC. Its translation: CASIWTGDSYEQYF.

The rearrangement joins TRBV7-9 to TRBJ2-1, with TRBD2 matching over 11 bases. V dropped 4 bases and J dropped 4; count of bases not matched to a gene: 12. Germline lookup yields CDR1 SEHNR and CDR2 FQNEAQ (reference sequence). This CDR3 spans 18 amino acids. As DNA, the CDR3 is TGTGCCAGCAGCTCCGGGACTAGCGGCCCCCACTCTTACAATGAGCAGTTCTTC. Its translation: CASSSGTSGPHSYNEQFF.

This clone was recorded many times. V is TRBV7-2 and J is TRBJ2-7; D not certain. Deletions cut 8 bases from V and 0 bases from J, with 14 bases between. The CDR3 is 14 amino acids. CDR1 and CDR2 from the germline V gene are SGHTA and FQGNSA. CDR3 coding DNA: TGTGCCAGCGCCCGTGGCGGAAGCTCCTACGAGCAGTACTTC. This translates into CASARGGSSYEQYF.

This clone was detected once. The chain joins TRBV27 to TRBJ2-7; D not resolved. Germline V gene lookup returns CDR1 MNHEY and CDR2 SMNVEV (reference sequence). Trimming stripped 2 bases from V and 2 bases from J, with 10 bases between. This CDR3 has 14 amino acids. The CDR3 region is CASSLAVPPYEQYF. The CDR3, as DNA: TGTGCCAGCAGTTTAGCGGTGCCCCCCTACGAGCAGTACTTC.

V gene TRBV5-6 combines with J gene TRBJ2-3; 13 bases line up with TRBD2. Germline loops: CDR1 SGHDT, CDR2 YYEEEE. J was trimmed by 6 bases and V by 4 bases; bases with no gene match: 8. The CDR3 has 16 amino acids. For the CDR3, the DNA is TGTGCCAGCAGCCGGGGACTAGCGGGAATGGGGGATACGCAGTATTTT. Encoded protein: CASSRGLAGMGDTQYF.

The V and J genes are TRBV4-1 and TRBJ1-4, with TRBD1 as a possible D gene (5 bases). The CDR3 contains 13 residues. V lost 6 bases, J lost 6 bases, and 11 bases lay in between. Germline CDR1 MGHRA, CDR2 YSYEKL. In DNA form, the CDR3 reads TGCGCCAGCAGATCGGGACTTGATGAAAAACTGTTTTTT. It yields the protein CASRSGLDEKLFF.

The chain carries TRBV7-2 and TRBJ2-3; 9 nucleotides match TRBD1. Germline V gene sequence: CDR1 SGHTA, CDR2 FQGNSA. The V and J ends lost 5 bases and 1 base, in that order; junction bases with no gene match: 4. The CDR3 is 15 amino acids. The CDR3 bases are TGTGCCAGCAGCGAGGGGACAGGGCGCACAGATACGCAGTATTTT. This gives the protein CASSEGTGRTDTQYF.

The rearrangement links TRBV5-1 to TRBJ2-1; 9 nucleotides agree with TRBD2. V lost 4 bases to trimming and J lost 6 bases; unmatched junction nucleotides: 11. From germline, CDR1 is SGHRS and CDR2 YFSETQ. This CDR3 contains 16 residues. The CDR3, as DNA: TGCGCCAGCAGCCCCTTAGCGGGAGCCCGGGTCAATGAGCAGTTCTTC. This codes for CASSPLAGARVNEQFF.

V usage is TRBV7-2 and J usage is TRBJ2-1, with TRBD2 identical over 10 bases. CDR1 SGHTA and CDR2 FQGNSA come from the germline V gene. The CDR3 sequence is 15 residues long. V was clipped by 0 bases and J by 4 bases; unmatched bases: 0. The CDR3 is CASSLATSGYNEQFF. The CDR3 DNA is TGTGCCAGCAGCTTAGCGACTAGCGGGTACAATGAGCAGTTCTTC.

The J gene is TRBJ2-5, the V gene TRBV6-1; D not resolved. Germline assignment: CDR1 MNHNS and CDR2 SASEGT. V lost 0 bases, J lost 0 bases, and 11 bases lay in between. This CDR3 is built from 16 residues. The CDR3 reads CASSEAHGGYQETQYF. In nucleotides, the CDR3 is TGTGCCAGCAGTGAAGCGCACGGCGGATACCAAGAGACCCAGTACTTC.